Presented here are 24 T cell receptor beta chains from one specimen sequenced in a study of shared clonotypes between healthy human individuals. Naive CD8 cells comprised CD45RO-negative, CCR7-positively selected cells, excluding terminally differentiated effector memory CD45RA+ cells. Sequenced by immunoSEQ multiplex PCR; TCRdb stores in-frame clones only, minus some. Among hundreds of thousands of clones listed, approximately 95% were seen once. Material for sequencing was naive CD8+ T cells sorted from blood. The receptors were gathered from a woman in her twenties or thirties in good health.

Here the CDR3 DNA reads TGTGCCAGCAGCTCCTCCGGGACAGGGGACGGCTATGAGCAGTTCTTC. Protein product: CASSSSGTGDGYEQFF. The rearrangement joins TRBV7-9 to TRBJ2-1; 10 bases map to TRBD1. This CDR3 spans 16 amino acids. The J segment lost 8 bases and the V segment lost 4 bases, leaving 11 bases of the junction unmatched. From germline, CDR1 is SEHNR and CDR2 FQNEAQ (reference sequence).

J is TRBJ1-1 and V is TRBV7-6; D not resolved. The CDR3 sequence is 13 residues long. V was shortened by 6 bases and J by 0 bases, with 8 bases between the two germline ends. Germline CDR1 and CDR2: SGHVS and FNYEAQ. Here the CDR3 DNA reads TGTGCCAGCAGTTTCGGTATGAACACTGAAGCTTTCTTT. Protein product: CASSFGMNTEAFF.

Regarding this clone: A read error may produce the germline difference seen at one junction end. This chain joins TRBV10-3 and TRBJ2-7; 11 nucleotides line up with TRBD2. The germline V gene has CDR1 ENHRY and CDR2 SYGVKD. CDR3 length: 11 amino acids. This CDR3 is CAISAGLAVIF. CDR3 nucleotides: TGTGCCATCAGTGCGGGACTAGCGGTGATCTTC.

The chain is built from TRBV9 and TRBJ2-3; tentative D call: TRBD1 (6 bases). CDR1 is SGDLS, CDR2 YYNGEE, per germline. V lost 3 bases to trimming and J lost 7 bases, with 9 bases between them. This CDR3 comprises 12 residues. The CDR3 reads CASSGGRYTQYF. The CDR3 region has the DNA TGTGCCAGCAGCGGGGGGCGGTATACGCAGTATTTT.

This chain joins TRBV5-1 and TRBJ2-1; D is uncertain. Trimming took 4 bases from V and 5 from J, leaving 7 bases between them. This CDR3 is built from 12 residues. The germline gives CDR1 SGHRS, CDR2 YFSETQ. CDR3 sequence reads: CASSPRDNEQFF. The CDR3 coding sequence is TGCGCCAGCAGCCCCCGGGACAATGAGCAGTTCTTC.

The chain carries TRBV2 and TRBJ2-2; TRBD2 matches 15 bases. The germline V gene has CDR1 SNHLY and CDR2 FYNNEI. This CDR3 spans 15 amino acids. V gave up 7 bases and J gave up 7 bases; unmatched junction bases: 4. In nucleotides, the CDR3 is TGTGCCAGCACCGGGACTAGCGGGAGGCACGGGGAGCTGTTTTTT. This sequence encodes CASTGTSGRHGELFF. Using reference TRBV2 and TRBJ2-2 for the parts outside the CDR3, the full variable domain is EPEVTQTPSHQVTQMGQEVILRCVPISNHLYFYWYRQILGQKVEFLVSFYNNEISEKSEIFDDQFSVERPDGSNFTLKIRSTKLEDSAMYFCASTGTSGRHGELFFGEGSRLTVL.

CDR3: CASSFYSGNYEQYF. CDR3 coding DNA: TGTGCCAGCAGTTTTTATAGCGGGAACTACGAGCAGTACTTC. The chain combines TRBV27 with TRBJ2-7; 8 nucleotides line up with TRBD2. CDR1 is MNHEY and CDR2 is SMNVEV in the germline V gene (reference sequence). Trimming cost V 3 bases and J 3 bases; bases outside gene matches: 4. The CDR3 is 14 amino acids.

This chain links TRBV4-2 with TRBJ2-1; 12 nucleotides align to TRBD2. Germline assignment: CDR1 LGHNA and CDR2 YNFKEQ. CDR3 length: 17 residues. V was clipped by 2 bases and J by 9 bases; unmatched bases: 11. CDR3 sequence reads: CASSQRASSGRAGEQFF. DNA of the CDR3: TGTGCCAGCAGCCAAAGGGCCTCTAGCGGGAGGGCCGGTGAGCAGTTCTTC.

The chain uses TRBV5-1 and TRBJ1-6; D gene uncertain. Germline V gene data show CDR1 as SGHRS and CDR2 as YFSETQ. The CDR3 has 14 amino acids. V was trimmed by 1 base and J by 6 bases, leaving 8 bases between them. CDR3 sequence (DNA): TGCGCCAGCAGCTTGAAACAGTTTAATTCACCCCTCCACTTT. As protein: CASSLKQFNSPLHF. The full variable domain, its missing parts supplied by reference TRBV5-1 and TRBJ1-6, is KAGVTQTPRYLIKTRGQQVTLSCSPISGHRSVSWYQQTPGQGLQFLFEYFSETQRNKGNFPGRFSGRQFSNSRSEMNVSTLELGDSALYLCASSLKQFNSPLHFGNGTRLTVT.

A single count supports this clone. The chain is built from TRBV2 and TRBJ1-4, with D possibly matching TRBD1 (5 bases). This CDR3 is built from 17 residues. Germline CDR1 SNHLY, CDR2 FYNNEI. Trimming took 1 base from V and 0 from J, leaving 12 bases between them. CDR3 loop: CASSEGQGSATNEKLFF. The DNA for the CDR3 is TGTGCCAGCAGTGAAGGGCAGGGTAGTGCAACTAATGAAAAACTGTTTTTT.

The V and J genes are TRBV27 and TRBJ1-1; D is perhaps TRBD1 (6 bases). CDR3 length: 13 residues. Looked up from germline, CDR1 is MNHEY and CDR2 is SMNVEV (reference sequence). V dropped 1 base and J dropped 6 bases, with 9 bases sitting between them. The CDR3 DNA sequence: TGTGCCAGCAGTTTATTGGCAGGGGCTGAAGCTTTCTTT. Amino acids: CASSLLAGAEAFF.

The chain links TRBV6-1 to TRBJ1-3; no clear D gene. The V and J ends lost 7 bases and 0 bases respectively, with 10 bases between them. There are 14 residues in the CDR3. Looked up from germline, CDR1 is MNHNS and CDR2 is SASEGT. CDR3 sequence (DNA): TGTGCCAGCATCATTTGGACCTCTGGAAACACCATATATTTT. Its translation is CASIIWTSGNTIYF.

The V gene is TRBV5-6, the J gene TRBJ2-3; D remains ambiguous. The germline gives CDR1 SGHDT, CDR2 YYEEEE. The CDR3 consists of 15 residues. Between the trimmed V and J ends, which lost 0 bases and 0 bases, there was a span of 8 bases. The CDR3 protein is CASSLGRMSTDTQYF. The CDR3 DNA reads as TGTGCCAGCAGCTTGGGAAGGATGAGCACAGATACGCAGTATTTT.

The V call is TRBV6-1, the J call TRBJ1-2; a possible D gene is TRBD1 (6 bases). Germline assignment: CDR1 MNHNS and CDR2 SASEGT. Between the trimmed V and J ends, which lost 7 bases and 8 bases, there was a span of 20 bases. CDR3 length: 14 residues. This chain's CDR3 is CASTRSGTGWGYTF. The CDR3 DNA reads TGTGCCAGCACCCGGTCAGGCACAGGGTGGGGCTACACCTTC.

The chain uses TRBV28 and TRBJ2-1; D tentatively fits TRBD1 or TRBD2 (6 bases each). V dropped 8 bases and J dropped 4 bases, with 21 bases sitting between them. There are 16 residues in the CDR3. CDR1 and CDR2 from the germline V gene are MDHEN and SYDVKM. The CDR3 DNA is TGTGCCAGCGCTCAGGGGTTAGCGGCTTTATACAATGAGCAGTTCTTC. This encodes CASAQGLAALYNEQFF.

The chain couples TRBV4-1 to TRBJ1-5, with D hard to call. In germline, CDR1 is MGHRA, CDR2 YSYEKL. The CDR3 sequence is 15 residues long. V was pared by 0 bases and J by 0 bases, with 6 bases between. The CDR3 sequence: CASSQDLYSNQPQHF. The CDR3 DNA follows: TGCGCCAGCAGCCAAGACCTCTATAGCAATCAGCCCCAGCATTTT.

V and J are TRBV7-9 and TRBJ2-3, with D perhaps matching TRBD1 (8 bases). The CDR3 covers 16 residues. CDR1 SEHNR and CDR2 FQNEAQ come from the germline V gene (reference sequence). V shed 3 bases and J shed 1 base, with 14 bases lying between them. In nucleotides, the CDR3 is TGTGCCAGCAGCTTCACAGGGGGGGAGGGCACAGATACGCAGTATTTT. Its translation: CASSFTGGEGTDTQYF.

The chain joins TRBV25-1 to TRBJ2-5, with no clear D. CDR3 length: 12 amino acids. The ends were cut back, 5 bases at V and 5 bases at J, with 9 bases in the middle. Germline V gene sequence: CDR1 MGHDK, CDR2 SYGVNS. The CDR3 bases are TGTGCCAGCAGTCCGGGTGGGGAGACCCAGTACTTC. Translating it yields CASSPGGETQYF.

The V and J genes are TRBV19 and TRBJ2-7; 13 bases agree with TRBD2. Per the germline V gene, CDR1 is LNHDA and CDR2 is SQIVND (reference sequence). The CDR3 has 15 amino acids. The V segment lost 5 bases and the J segment 6 bases; nucleotides outside the gene matches: 7. The DNA for the CDR3 is TGTGCCAGTAGTTCGTGGACTAGCGGGAGTGGCGAGCAGTACTTC. It is translated as CASSSWTSGSGEQYF. The complete variable domain, with remaining parts taken from reference TRBV19 and TRBJ2-7, reads DGGITQSPKYLFRKEGQNVTLSCEQNLNHDAMYWYRQDPGQGLRLIYYSQIVNDFQKGDIAEGYSVSREKKESFPLTVTSAQKNPTAFYLCASSSWTSGSGEQYFGPGTRLTVT.

The chain employs TRBV9 and TRBJ2-2; perhaps TRBD2 as D (6 bases). The CDR3 is made up of 17 amino acids. V shed 1 base and J shed 4 bases, with 17 bases lying between them. The germline V gene encodes CDR1 SGDLS and CDR2 YYNGEE. This CDR3 is CASSVRGVAVATGELFF. CDR3 sequence (DNA): TGTGCCAGCAGCGTACGGGGCGTAGCGGTTGCCACCGGGGAGCTGTTTTTT.

The chain recombines TRBV4-1 with TRBJ1-2; D is unresolved. V was clipped by 1 base and J by 8 bases, with 23 bases between them. This CDR3 is 17 amino acids long. Germline V gene sequence: CDR1 MGHRA, CDR2 YSYEKL. As DNA, the CDR3 is TGCGCCAGCAGCCAAGCGGGGATGCAGACTCAACTCCAAGGCTACACCTTC. Its protein is CASSQAGMQTQLQGYTF.

This sequence joins TRBV4-1 and TRBJ2-5, with 8 bases fitting TRBD2. Looked up from germline, CDR1 is MGHRA and CDR2 is YSYEKL. With 4 bases clipped from V and 11 bases from J, the junction kept 18 bases outside the gene matches. The CDR3 consists of 16 residues. This CDR3 reads CASSLGAGGGSGEQYF. CDR3 bases: TGCGCCAGCAGCCTCGGCGCGGGGGGCGGGAGTGGGGAGCAGTACTTC.

This rearrangement joins TRBV5-1 to TRBJ2-7; TRBD1 is a possible D gene (6 bases). The CDR3 length is 14 residues. V was clipped by 4 bases and J by 3 bases, with 14 bases between them. Germline-derived CDR1 and CDR2 are SGHRS and YFSETQ. The CDR3 sequence is CASSARGQHYEQYF. The CDR3 DNA reads TGCGCCAGCAGCGCCCGGGGACAACACTACGAGCAGTACTTC. Drawing the rest from reference TRBV5-1 and TRBJ2-7, the complete variable domain is KAGVTQTPRYLIKTRGQQVTLSCSPISGHRSVSWYQQTPGQGLQFLFEYFSETQRNKGNFPGRFSGRQFSNSRSEMNVSTLELGDSALYLCASSARGQHYEQYFGPGTRLTVT.

The chain links TRBV20-1 to TRBJ1-4; D is undetermined. Germline CDR1 is DFQATT and CDR2 is SNEGSKA (reference sequence). The CDR3 sequence is 10 residues long. Trimming took off 6 bases at V and 6 bases at J, with 5 bases between the two ends. In DNA, the CDR3 is TGCAGTGCCAAGGATGAAAAACTGTTTTTT. Translated: CSAKDEKLFF.